This T cell receptor (beta chain) emerged from a study of shared clonotypes between healthy human individuals. Only in-frame clones appear in the TCRdb table, and some are missing; sequencing was by immunoSEQ multiplex PCR. The sample consists of 2 million to 2.5 million clones, under 95% of them appearing once. Germline CDR1 and CDR2: SGHRS and YFSETQ. The CDR3 is made up of 15 amino acids. Trimming removed 0 bases at V and 6 bases at J, with 13 bases between. The chain joins TRBV5-1 to TRBJ2-1; D might be TRBD1 (6 bases). The sample was naive CD4+ T cells from PBMCs. Indicated subset: CD45RA+ positively selected. The clonotype was recovered from a man between 18 and 35 years old in good health. Some clones in this sample may be carry-over from other donors' samples. The CDR3 protein is CASSLGAQGTNEQFF. CDR3 coding DNA: TGCGCCAGCAGCTTGGGGGCACAGGGTACCAATGAGCAGTTCTTC.